The sequence of this T cell receptor beta chain was determined in a study of T cells in Graves' hyperthyroidism and ophthalmopathy. The study excluded patients with uncontrolled infection, other autoimmune disease, pregnancy or lactation. This clonotype was counted at least ten times. CDR3 length equals 13 residues. Trimming left V 3 bases short and J 4 bases short, with 9 bases between. TCR beta CDR3 region amplification was performed from RNA transcripts. First-round RT-PCR with HTBI primers amplified the TCR CDR3 region. TCRdb itself ran the multiplex PCR reads through MiXCR, one entry per CDR3 protein. The sample shows 330,000 or so distinct CDR3 sequences, around a sixth of them seen only once.

The chain employs TRBV12-3 or TRBV12-4 and TRBJ1-1; no clear D. The source material was blood. The sequence was collected from a woman in her thirties or forties with Graves' ophthalmopathy. The DNA for the CDR3 is TGTGCCAGCAGTTTTGAGCGGGGCACTGAAGCTTTCTTT. It is translated as CASSFERGTEAFF.